This TCR beta chain was sequenced during a study of blood T cell repertoires in COVID-19 (dated by TCRdb to about 2020). For context, the study as a whole: The collaborator samples originated in the United States, Italy and Spain and spanned the acute and convalescent phases of COVID-19. The material from the prospective study consisted of cDNA or gDNA derived from T cells, B-cell-depleted T cells, or PBMCs. Subjects who had been exposed to COVID-19, were actively infected with it, or had recovered from it provided the deeply sampled blood TCRbeta repertoires that made up the dataset. A freely available public database, intended as a resource for researchers studying the immune response to SARS-CoV-2, is where the repertoires were released. The samples were drawn from two sources: the first 160 participants of the ongoing ImmuneRACE study, and about 1,300 subjects contributed by 6 global collaborators. Sample metadata almost always included a de-identified subject ID, COVID-19 status, age in years and sex. Where available, HLA class I and class II types were obtained from metadata supplied by the sample provider rather than from assay-based typing. Broader findings and caveats from the paper: How much clinical and demographic metadata was included differed by source and by participant, and the metadata was provided uncurated.

With regard to this clone: What this receptor recognizes is not known. There are no base qualities to consult, and no much larger clone falls within one base.

TCRbeta CDR3 regions were amplified from genomic DNA by means of the immunoSEQ Assay, a bias-controlled multiplex PCR. On the authors' methods: The number of nucleated cells in each sample was estimated from the amplification of reference gene primers within the assay. Sequence reads were collapsed and filtered to measure the absolute abundance of every unique TCRbeta CDR3 rearrangement. Productive Simpson clonality was computed per sample as the square root of Simpson's diversity index over productive rearrangements. The immuneACCESS repertoire file appears here via TCRdb, limited to in-frame rearrangements. These files lack a portion of the clones; in checked studies, under half of the deficit traces to unresolved V genes, and the cause of the others is not known. Clone size and V and J calls were adopted from that table, with D and trimming inferred from the DNA. Within this sample are 52,000 or so clones, with 80% to 90% of them counted one time only. 2% to 3% of the sample belongs to the ten largest clones.

CDR1 and CDR2 (SGHDT, YYEEEE) derive from the germline V gene. V was cut back by 2 bases and J by 7 bases, leaving a gap of 13 bases between them. The CDR3 has 14 amino acids, counting the end cysteine and phenylalanine. Kept here is only the CDR3 DNA, which spans 42 bases and is read in frame from base 1. The collaborating institutions used their own protocols to collect whole blood in K2EDTA tubes. For TCRbeta analysis, collaborator samples were shipped as frozen whole blood, as isolated PBMCs, or as DNA extracted from either sample type. Sequences were obtained from peripheral blood. This receptor chain uses TRBV5-6 and TRBJ2-1; the D gene is perhaps TRBD2, on 7 matching bases. The sequence was collected from a man aged 50-59 years with acute or convalescent COVID-19. CDR3 sequence: CASSFGLGGNEQFF. The DNA sequence follows: TGTGCCAGCAGCTTCGGACTAGGGGGAAATGAGCAGTTCTTC.